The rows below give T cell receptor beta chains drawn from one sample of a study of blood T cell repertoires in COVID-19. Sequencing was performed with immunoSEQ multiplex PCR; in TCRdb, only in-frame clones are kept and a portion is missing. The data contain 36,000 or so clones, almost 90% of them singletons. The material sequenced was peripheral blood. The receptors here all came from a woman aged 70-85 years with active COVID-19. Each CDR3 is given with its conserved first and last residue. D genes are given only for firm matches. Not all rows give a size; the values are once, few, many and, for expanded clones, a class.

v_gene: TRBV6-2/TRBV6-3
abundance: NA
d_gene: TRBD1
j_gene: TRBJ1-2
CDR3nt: TGTGCCAGCAGCCCCGGGACAGGGATCACTAATGGCTACACCTTC
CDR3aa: CASSPGTGITNGYTF

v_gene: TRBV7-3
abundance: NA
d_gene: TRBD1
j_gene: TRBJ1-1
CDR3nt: TGTGCCAGCAGCTTAACGGCACAGGGGACCACTGAAGCTTTCTTT
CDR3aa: CASSLTAQGTTEAFF

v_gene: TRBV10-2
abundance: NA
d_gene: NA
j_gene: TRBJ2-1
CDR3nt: TGCGCCAGCGGAGAGAGCTCCTACAATGAGCAGTTCTTC
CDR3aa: CASGESSYNEQFF

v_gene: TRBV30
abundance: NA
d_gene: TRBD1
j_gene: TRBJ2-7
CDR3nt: TGTGCCTGGAGGCCGACAGGGTCCCTCCCCGAGCAGTACTTC
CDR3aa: CAWRPTGSLPEQYF

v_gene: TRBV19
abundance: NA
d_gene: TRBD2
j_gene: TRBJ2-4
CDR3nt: TGTGCCAGTACGGAGCGGGGGGGCACTGGGAACATTCAGTACTTC
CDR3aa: CASTERGGTGNIQYF

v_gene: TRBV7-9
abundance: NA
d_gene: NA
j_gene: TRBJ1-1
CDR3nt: TGTGCCAGCAGCTTTCAGATTGAGAACACTGAAGCTTTCTTT
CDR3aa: CASSFQIENTEAFF

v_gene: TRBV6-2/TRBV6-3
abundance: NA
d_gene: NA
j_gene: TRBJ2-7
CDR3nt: TGTGCCAGCAGTTACTCGGACACCTACGAGCAGTACTTC
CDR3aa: CASSYSDTYEQYF

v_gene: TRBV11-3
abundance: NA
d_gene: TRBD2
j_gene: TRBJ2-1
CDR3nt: TGTGCCAGCAGCTTACATCCTGGACTAGGCGAGCAGTTCTTC
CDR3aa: CASSLHPGLGEQFF

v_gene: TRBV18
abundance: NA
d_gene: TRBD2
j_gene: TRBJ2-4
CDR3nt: TGTGCCAGCTCAAAGCTCACTAGCGGGGACTCCAAAAACATTCAGTACTTC
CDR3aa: CASSKLTSGDSKNIQYF

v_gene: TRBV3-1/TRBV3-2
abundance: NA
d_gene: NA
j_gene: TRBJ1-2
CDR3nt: TGTGCCAGCAGCCGGGCGGGTTTTGATGGCTACACCTTC
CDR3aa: CASSRAGFDGYTF

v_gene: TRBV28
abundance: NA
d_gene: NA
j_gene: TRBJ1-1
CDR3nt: TGTGCCAGCAGTCCCAAAAGAGGGTCCGAGAACACTGAAGCTTTCTTT
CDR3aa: CASSPKRGSENTEAFF

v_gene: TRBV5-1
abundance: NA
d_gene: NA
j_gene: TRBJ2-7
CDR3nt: TGCGCCAGCAGCTTGGTGGCGGGGGCCGAGTACGAGCAGTACTTC
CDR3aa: CASSLVAGAEYEQYF

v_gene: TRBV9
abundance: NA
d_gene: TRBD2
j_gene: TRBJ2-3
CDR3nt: TGTGCCAGCAGCGCGGGAGGGGTTAGCACAGATACGCAGTATTTT
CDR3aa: CASSAGGVSTDTQYF

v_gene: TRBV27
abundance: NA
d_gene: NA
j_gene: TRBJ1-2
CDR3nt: TGTGCCAGCAGGGGGCCGCTGATTGGTAACTATGGCTACACCTTC
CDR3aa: CASRGPLIGNYGYTF

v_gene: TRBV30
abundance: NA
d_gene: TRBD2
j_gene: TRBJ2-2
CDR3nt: TGTGCCTGGAGTCAACTAGCGGGGGGCACCGGGGAGCTGTTTTTT
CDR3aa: CAWSQLAGGTGELFF

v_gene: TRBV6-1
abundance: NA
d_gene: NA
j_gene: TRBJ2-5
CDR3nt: TGTGCCAGCAGTGAACAGGGTGGCAGTGAAGAGACCCAGTACTTC
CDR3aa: CASSEQGGSEETQYF

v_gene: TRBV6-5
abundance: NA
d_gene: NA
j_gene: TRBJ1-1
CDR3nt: TGTGCCAGCACGGCCAGGGGATATGGCACTGAAGCTTTCTTT
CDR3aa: CASTARGYGTEAFF

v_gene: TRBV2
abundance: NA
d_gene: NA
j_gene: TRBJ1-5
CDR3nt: TGTGCCAGCAGAGGGTGGGGAAGCGGTGGCAATCAGCCCCAGCATTTT
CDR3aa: CASRGWGSGGNQPQHF

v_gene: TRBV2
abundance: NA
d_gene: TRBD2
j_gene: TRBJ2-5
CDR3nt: TGTGCCAGCAGTGAACTTATAACGGGGGGGCAAGAGACCCAGTACTTC
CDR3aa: CASSELITGGQETQYF

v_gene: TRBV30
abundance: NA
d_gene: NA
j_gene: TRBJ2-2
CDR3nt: TGTGCCTGGAGGGCGGGGGCCGTAAACACCGGGGAGCTGTTTTTT
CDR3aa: CAWRAGAVNTGELFF

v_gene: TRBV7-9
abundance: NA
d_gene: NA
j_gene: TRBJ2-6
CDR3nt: TGTGCCAGCAGCTCTGCGACCAACGTCCTGACTTTC
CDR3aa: CASSSATNVLTF

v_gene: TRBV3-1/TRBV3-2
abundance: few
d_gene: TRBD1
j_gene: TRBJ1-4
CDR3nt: TGTGCCAGCAGCCAACCGGGACAGAGTAATGAAAAACTGTTTTTT
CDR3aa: CASSQPGQSNEKLFF

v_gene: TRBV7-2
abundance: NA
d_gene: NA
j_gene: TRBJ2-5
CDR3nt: TGTGCCAGCAGCTTAGAGCACTCTAGGGGGACCCAGTACTTC
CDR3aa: CASSLEHSRGTQYF

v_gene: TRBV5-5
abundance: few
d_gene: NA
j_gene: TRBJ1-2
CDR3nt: TGTGCCAGCAGCTCGCAGGGAATTAACTATGGCTACACCTTC
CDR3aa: CASSSQGINYGYTF

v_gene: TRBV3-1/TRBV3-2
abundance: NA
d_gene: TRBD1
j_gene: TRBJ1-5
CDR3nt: TGTGCCAGCAGCCATGGACAGGGAGGTCAGCCCCAGCATTTT
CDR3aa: CASSHGQGGQPQHF

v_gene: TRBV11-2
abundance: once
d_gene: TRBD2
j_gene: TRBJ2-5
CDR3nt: TGTGCCAGCAGCCTAGGACTAGCGGGGAAAGAGACCCAGTACTTC
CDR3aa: CASSLGLAGKETQYF

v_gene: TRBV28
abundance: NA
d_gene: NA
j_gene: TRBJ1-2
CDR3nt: TGTGCCATGTCGGGTAGTACCCATGGCTACACCTTC
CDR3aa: CAMSGSTHGYTF

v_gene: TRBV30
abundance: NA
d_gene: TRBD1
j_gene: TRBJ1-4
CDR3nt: TGTGCCTTCGGGACAGGGTCAAATGAAAAACTGTTTTTT
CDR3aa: CAFGTGSNEKLFF

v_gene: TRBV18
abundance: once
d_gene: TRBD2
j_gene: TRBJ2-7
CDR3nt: TGTGCCAGCTCCCCGACTAGCGGGGATACCTACGAGCAGTACTTC
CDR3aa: CASSPTSGDTYEQYF

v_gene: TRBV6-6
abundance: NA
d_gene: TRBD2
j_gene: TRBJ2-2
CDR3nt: TGTGCCAGCAGTTTCCTGAGCGGGGCGAACACCGGGGAGCTGTTTTTT
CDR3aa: CASSFLSGANTGELFF

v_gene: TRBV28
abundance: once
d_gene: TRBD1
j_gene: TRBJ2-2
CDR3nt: TGTGCCAGCAGCCCCGCCGGACAGGGGCCGAACACCGGGGAGCTGTTTTTT
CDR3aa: CASSPAGQGPNTGELFF

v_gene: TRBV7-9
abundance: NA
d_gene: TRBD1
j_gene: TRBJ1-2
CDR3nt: TGTGCCAGCAGCCCCGGACAGGGTGGTGGCTACACCTTC
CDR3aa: CASSPGQGGGYTF

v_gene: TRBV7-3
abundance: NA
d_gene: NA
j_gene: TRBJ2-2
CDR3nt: TGTGCCAGCAGGCGCGATACGAACACCGGGGAGCTGTTTTTT
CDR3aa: CASRRDTNTGELFF

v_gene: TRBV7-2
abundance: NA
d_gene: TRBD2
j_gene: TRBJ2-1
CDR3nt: TGTGCCAGCAGCGTCGCGGGACTAGTGAACAATGAGCAGTTCTTC
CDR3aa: CASSVAGLVNNEQFF

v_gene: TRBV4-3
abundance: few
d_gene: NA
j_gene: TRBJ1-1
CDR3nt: TGCGCCAGCAGCCAAGATAGGAGCGGGGGATTATCTGAAGCTTTCTTT
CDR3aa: CASSQDRSGGLSEAFF

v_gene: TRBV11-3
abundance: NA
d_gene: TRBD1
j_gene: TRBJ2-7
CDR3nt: TGTGCCAGCAGCGCCCCGGGACAGAAACCCCACGAGCAGTACTTC
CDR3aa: CASSAPGQKPHEQYF

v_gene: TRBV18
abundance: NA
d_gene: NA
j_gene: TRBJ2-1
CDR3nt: TGTGCCAGCTCACCAGAGCTGTCCTCTTACAATGAGCAGTTCTTC
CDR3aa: CASSPELSSYNEQFF

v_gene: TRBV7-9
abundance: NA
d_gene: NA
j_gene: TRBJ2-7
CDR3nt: TGTGCCAGCAGCTTAATTCTGGGACTGGGGGAGCAGTACTTC
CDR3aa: CASSLILGLGEQYF

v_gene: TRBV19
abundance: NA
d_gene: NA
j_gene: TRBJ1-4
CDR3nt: TGTGCCAGTAGTATTTGGCGGATTAATGAAAAACTGTTTTTT
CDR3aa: CASSIWRINEKLFF

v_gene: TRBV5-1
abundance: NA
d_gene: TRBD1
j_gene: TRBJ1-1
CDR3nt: TGCGCCAGCAGTGCGGGACAGGGGGGCTTGGCTGAAGCTTTCTTT
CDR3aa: CASSAGQGGLAEAFF

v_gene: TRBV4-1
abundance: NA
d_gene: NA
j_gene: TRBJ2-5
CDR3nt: TGCGCCAGCAGCCAGACCCCGTTACGGGGAGCCGCCCAAGAGACCCAGTACTTC
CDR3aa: CASSQTPLRGAAQETQYF

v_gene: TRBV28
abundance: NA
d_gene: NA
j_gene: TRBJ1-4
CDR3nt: TGTGCCAGCAGTCGAGGCGGCGTTGGTGAAAAACTGTTTTTT
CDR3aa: CASSRGGVGEKLFF

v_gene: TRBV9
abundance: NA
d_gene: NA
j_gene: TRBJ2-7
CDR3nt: TGTGCCAGCAGCGTAGGTTGGGGCTCAACATACGAGCAGTACTTC
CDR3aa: CASSVGWGSTYEQYF

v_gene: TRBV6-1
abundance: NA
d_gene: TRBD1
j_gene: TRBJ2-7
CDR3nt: TGTGCCAGCAGTGAAGCCCTAACGATGGGGACAGCTACCTACGAGCAGTACTTC
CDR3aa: CASSEALTMGTATYEQYF